This T cell receptor (beta chain) was captured by sequencing in a study of cytomegalovirus exposure and HLA in healthy donors. Whole-study results and caveats: Confirmation was obtained in vitro that a few CMV-associated chains are specific for CMV antigens.

60 Vbeta and 13 Jbeta primers were used in PCR. Libraries were prepared by immunoSEQ multiplex PCR; TCRdb keeps only in-frame clonotypes and omits some of them. The sample holds 140,000 or so clones; around 65% are singletons and the top ten take around 1.8%. CDR3 size: 16 residues. From germline, CDR1 is SGDLS and CDR2 YYNGEE. V lost 0 bases and J lost 1; bases outside the gene matches: 5. On this clone: Its specificity is unknown.

The rearrangement joins TRBV9 to TRBJ2-7; 9 nucleotides match TRBD2. Sequencing used PBMCs. This receptor was identified in a male donor in good health and CMV-seronegative. The DNA for the CDR3 is TGTGCCAGCAGCGTAGGGGCGGGGGGGAATTCCTACGAGCAGTACTTC. The encoded protein is CASSVGAGGNSYEQYF.